This TCR beta chain was recorded in a study of T cells in localized non-small cell lung cancer (dated by TCRdb to 2018 to 2020). General notes on the study: Comparing tumors with uninvolved tumor-adjacent lungs, the study looked at the T cell repertoires of 236 patients with early-stage NSCLC. A mean age of about 66 years was recorded for the NSCLC patients, of whom 120 to 150 were male and 85 to 110 were female. The cohort comprised 200 to 300 treatment-naïve NSCLC patients with resected, localized lung tumors. What the research found in general, with its limitations: Of the top 100 tumor clones, a median of approximately 60 were detected in paired uninvolved adjacent lung; approximately 30 were also among that lung's top 100. Since the design was exploratory, TCR variables were selected using unadjusted p-values with no false-discovery rate correction. Because multi-region tumor sequencing was not performed, intratumor heterogeneity could not be ruled out. Longer overall survival was associated with higher T cell density in blood, whereas shorter survival was associated with higher clonality in adjacent lung. Uninvolved tumor-adjacent lung showed the highest T cell clonality, higher than tumor, which suggests more focused antigenic responses in the adjacent lung.

Note on this clone: There is no known antigen for this receptor. Per-nucleotide qualities are absent, and no much larger clonotype sits a single base away.

The cysteine opens and the phenylalanine closes a CDR3 of 17 amino acids. The only DNA kept is the CDR3, 51 bases in frame from the first base. V is cut back by 2 bases and J by 5 bases, with 10 bases in the junction unmatched. CDR1 and CDR2, per the germline V gene, are KGHSH and LQKENI. TCR beta CDR3 regions were sequenced from DNA using the immunoSEQ Assay. For the original study's pipeline: T cell density was computed as TCR beta template counts normalized to usable DNA estimated by amplifying housekeeping genes. Richness was estimated using the preseqR package, with extrapolation to 400,000 templates for PBMC samples and to 120,000 templates for tissue samples. Clonality was taken to be one minus Pielou's evenness. Tissue-enriched TCRs were identified by differential abundance testing using productive amino-acid clonotypes, minimum total count 5 and alpha 0.1. Repertoire overlap between compartments was quantified with the Jaccard Index and Morisita Overlap Index. GLIPH clustered TCR beta CDR3s with public tetramer-defined viral CDR3s; viral motifs required at least three viral sequences plus V-gene enrichment. Entries here come from immuneACCESS through TCRdb and include only in-frame sequences with V and J called. Some clones fail to appear in such tables; in the studies checked, an unresolved V gene covers under half of the shortfall, and the cause of the remainder is unknown. The V and J calls and clone size come from that table; D and trimming were worked out from the DNA. The table for this sample lists around 30,000 clones; more than 70% of them were counted only once. 13% of the sample comes from the top ten.

At diagnosis, tumor, uninvolved tumor-adjacent lung and peripheral blood were collected and then preserved as a mix of FFPE and fresh-frozen material. For TCR repertoire profiling, blood samples were analyzed as peripheral blood mononuclear cells. The source of this sequence is a female donor of 60 years or more with stage III squamous cell lung carcinoma. Sequenced material: peripheral blood, taken before any cancer treatment. The chain employs TRBV18 and TRBJ2-5; TRBD1 lines up with 11 middle nucleotides. The DNA is as follows: TGTGCCAGCTCACCATTTGATTGGACAGGGGGCCGGGAGACCCAGTACTTC. It is translated as CASSPFDWTGGRETQYF. Reference TRBV18 and TRBJ2-5 genes cover what lies past the CDR3, so the full variable domain is NAGVMQNPRHLVRRRGQEARLRCSPMKGHSHVYWYRQLPEEGLKFMVYLQKENIIDESGMPKERFSAEFPKEGPSILRIQQVVRGDSAAYFCASSPFDWTGGRETQYFGPGTRLLVL.